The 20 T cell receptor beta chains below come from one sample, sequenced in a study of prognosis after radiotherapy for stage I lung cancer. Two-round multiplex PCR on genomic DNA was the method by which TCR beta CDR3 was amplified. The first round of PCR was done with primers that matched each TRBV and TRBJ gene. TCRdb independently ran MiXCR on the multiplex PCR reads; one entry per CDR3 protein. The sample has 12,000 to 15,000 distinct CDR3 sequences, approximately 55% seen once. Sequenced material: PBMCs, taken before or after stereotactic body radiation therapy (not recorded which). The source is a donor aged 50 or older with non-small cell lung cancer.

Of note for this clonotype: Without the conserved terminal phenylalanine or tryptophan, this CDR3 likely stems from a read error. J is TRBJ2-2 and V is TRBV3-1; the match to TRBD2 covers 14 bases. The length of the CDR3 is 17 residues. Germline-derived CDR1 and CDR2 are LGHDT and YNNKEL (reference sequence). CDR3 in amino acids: CASSPRTSGGTTAELFS. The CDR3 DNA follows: TGTGCCAGCAGTCCCCGGACTAGCGGGGGGACCACCGCGGAGCTGTTTTCT.

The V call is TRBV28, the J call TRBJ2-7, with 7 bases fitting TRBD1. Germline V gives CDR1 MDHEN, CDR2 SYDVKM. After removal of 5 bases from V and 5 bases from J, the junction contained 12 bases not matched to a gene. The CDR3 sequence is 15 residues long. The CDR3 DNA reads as TGTGCCAGCAGTATGAACAGGGGATCCGCTAACGAGCAGTACTTC. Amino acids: CASSMNRGSANEQYF. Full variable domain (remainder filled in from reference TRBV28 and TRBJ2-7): DVKVTQSSRYLVKRTGEKVFLECVQDMDHENMFWYRQDPGLGLRLIYFSYDVKMKEKGDIPEGYSVSREKKERFSLILESASTNQTSMYLCASSMNRGSANEQYFGPGTRLTVT.

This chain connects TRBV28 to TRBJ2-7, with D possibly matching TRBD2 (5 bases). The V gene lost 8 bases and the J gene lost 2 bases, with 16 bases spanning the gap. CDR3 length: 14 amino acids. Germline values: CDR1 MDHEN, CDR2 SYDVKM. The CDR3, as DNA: TGTGCCAGCCTCCCCTCGGTACTAGCCTACGAGCAGTACTTC. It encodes CASLPSVLAYEQYF.

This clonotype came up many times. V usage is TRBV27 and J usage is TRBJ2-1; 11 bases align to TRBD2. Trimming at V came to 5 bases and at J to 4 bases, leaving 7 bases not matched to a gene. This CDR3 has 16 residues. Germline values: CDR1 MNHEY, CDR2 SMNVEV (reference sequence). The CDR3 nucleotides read TGTGCCAGCAGTGACCCGGGACTAGCGGATTACAATGAGCAGTTCTTC. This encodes CASSDPGLADYNEQFF.

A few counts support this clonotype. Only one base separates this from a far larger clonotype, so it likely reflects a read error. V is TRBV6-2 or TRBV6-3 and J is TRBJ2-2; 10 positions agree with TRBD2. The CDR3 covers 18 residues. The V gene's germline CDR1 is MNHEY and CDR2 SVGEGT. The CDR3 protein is CASSYGVAGGLNTWELFF. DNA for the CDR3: TGTGCCAGCAGTTACGGGGTAGCGGGGGGCCTGAACACCTGGGAGCTGTTTTTT.

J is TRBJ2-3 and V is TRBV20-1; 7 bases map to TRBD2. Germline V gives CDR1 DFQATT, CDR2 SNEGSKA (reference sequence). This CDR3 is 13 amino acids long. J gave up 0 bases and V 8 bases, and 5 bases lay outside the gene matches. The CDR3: CSQLASSTDTQYF. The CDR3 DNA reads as TGCAGTCAACTAGCGAGTAGCACAGATACGCAGTATTTT.

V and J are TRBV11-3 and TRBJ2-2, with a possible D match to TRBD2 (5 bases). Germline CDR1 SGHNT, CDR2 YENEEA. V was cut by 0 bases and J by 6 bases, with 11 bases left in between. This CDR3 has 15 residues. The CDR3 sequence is CASSLEGRGSGELFF. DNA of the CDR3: TGTGCCAGCAGCTTAGAGGGGAGAGGCTCCGGGGAGCTGTTTTTT.

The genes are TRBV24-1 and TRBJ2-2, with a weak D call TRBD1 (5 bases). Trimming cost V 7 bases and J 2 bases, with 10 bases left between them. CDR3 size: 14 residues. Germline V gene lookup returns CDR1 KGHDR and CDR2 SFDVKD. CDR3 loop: CATSLDTNTGELFF. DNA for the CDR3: TGTGCCACCAGCCTGGACACAAACACCGGGGAGCTGTTTTTT.

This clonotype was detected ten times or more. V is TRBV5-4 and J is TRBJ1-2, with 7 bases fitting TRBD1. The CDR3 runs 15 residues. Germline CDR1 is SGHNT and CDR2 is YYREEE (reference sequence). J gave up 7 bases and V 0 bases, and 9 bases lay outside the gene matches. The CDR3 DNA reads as TGTGCCAGCAGCTTGGCCTTAGGGGGCGCGGGTGGCTACACCTTC. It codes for CASSLALGGAGGYTF. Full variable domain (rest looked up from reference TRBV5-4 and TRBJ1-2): ETGVTQSPTHLIKTRGQQVTLRCSSQSGHNTVSWYQQALGQGPQFIFQYYREEENGRGNFPPRFSGLQFPNYSSELNVNALELDDSALYLCASSLALGGAGGYTFGSGTRLTVV.

The CDR3 DNA sequence: TGTGCCATCACTACCCCAGTGGCCCACACCGGGGAGCTGTTTTTT. Residues: CAITTPVAHTGELFF. V is TRBV28 and J is TRBJ2-2, with D uncertain. Germline CDR1 MDHEN, CDR2 SYDVKM. The CDR3 spans 15 residues. Trimming cost V 10 bases and J 3 bases, with 18 bases left between them. Using reference TRBV28 and TRBJ2-2 for the parts outside the CDR3, the full variable domain is DVKVTQSSRYLVKRTGEKVFLECVQDMDHENMFWYRQDPGLGLRLIYFSYDVKMKEKGDIPEGYSVSREKKERFSLILESASTNQTSMYLCAITTPVAHTGELFFGEGSRLTVL.

This CDR3 reads CASSSSWAVSWDTQYF. The CDR3 DNA follows: TGTGCCAGCTCCTCTTCGTGGGCGGTGAGTTGGGATACGCAGTATTTT. The chain couples TRBV27 to TRBJ2-3; D is unresolved. This CDR3 has 16 amino acids. Germline V lookup: CDR1 MNHEY, CDR2 SMNVEV (reference sequence). Trimming shortened V by 8 bases and J by 6 bases, and 24 bases separated the two germline ends.

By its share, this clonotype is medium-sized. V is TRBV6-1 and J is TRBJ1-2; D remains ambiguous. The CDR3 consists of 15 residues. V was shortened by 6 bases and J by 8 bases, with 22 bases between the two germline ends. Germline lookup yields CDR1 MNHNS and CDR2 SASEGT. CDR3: CASRAQPQGLGGYTF. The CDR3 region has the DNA TGTGCCAGCAGAGCACAACCCCAAGGTCTGGGAGGCTACACCTTC.

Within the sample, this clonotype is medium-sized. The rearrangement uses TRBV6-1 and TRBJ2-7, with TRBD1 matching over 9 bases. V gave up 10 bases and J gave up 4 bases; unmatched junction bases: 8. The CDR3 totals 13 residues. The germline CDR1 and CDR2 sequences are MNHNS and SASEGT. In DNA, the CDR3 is TGTGCCACCACCCGGGACAGGGCTTACGAGCAGTACTTC. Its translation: CATTRDRAYEQYF.

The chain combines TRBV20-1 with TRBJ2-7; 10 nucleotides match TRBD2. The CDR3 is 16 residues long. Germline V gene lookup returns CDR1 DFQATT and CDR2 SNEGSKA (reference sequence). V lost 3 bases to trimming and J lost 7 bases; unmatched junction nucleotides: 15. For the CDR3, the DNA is TGCAGTGCTAGGTCATGGACTAGCGGTGGGAACCGAGAGCAGTACTTC. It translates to CSARSWTSGGNREQYF.

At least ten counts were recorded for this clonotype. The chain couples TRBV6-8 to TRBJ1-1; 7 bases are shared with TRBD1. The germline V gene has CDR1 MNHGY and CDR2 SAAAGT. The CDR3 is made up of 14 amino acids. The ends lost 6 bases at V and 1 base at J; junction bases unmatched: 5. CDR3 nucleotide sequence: TGTGCCAGCAGGCCGGGACAGCCGAACACTGAAGCTTTCTTT. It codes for CASRPGQPNTEAFF.

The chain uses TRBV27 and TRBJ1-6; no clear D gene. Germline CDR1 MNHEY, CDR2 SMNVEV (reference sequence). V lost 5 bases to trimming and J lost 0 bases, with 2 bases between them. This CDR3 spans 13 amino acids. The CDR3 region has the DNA TGTGCCAGCAGTAGCTCCTATAATTCACCCCTCCACTTT. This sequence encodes CASSSSYNSPLHF.

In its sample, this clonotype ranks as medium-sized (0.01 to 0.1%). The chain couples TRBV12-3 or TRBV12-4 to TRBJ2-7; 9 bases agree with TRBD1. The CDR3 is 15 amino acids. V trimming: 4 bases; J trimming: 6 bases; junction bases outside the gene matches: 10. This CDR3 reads CASSSFRDRAGEQYF. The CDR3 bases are TGTGCCAGCAGTTCGTTCCGGGACAGGGCCGGCGAGCAGTACTTC.

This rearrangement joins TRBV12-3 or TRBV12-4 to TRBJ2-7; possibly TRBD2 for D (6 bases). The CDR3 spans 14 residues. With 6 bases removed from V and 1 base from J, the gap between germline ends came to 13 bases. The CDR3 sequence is CASSPMAGSYEQYF. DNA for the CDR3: TGTGCCAGCAGCCCGATGGCGGGATCCTACGAGCAGTACTTC.

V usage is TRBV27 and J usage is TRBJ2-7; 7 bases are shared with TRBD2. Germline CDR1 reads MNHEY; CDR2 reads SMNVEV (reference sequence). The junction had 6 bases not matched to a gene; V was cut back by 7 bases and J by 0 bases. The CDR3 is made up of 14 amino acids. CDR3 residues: CASIVLANSYEQYF. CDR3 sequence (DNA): TGTGCCAGCATTGTACTAGCGAACTCCTACGAGCAGTACTTC.

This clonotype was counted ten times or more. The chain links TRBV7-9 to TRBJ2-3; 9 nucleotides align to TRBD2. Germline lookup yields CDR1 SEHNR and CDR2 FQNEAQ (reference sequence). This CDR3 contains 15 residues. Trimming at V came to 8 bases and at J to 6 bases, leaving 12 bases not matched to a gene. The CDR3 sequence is CASSLHSGSDDTQYF. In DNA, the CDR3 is TGTGCCAGCTCTCTTCATAGCGGGAGTGATGATACGCAGTATTTT.